A selection of T cell receptor beta chains follows, all from one sample in a study of technical replicates of blood from several donors. The repertoire was sequenced with immunoSEQ multiplex PCR; TCRdb's copy has only in-frame clones and lacks some. The sample has some 66,000 clones; more than 75% are singletons. Sequencing input: PBMCs. The receptors originated from a human donor in good health. Some clones in this sample may be carry-over from other donors' samples. CDR3s include the opening cysteine and the closing phenylalanine or tryptophan. Each record gives: D gene, V gene, J gene, clone size, CDR3 DNA, CDR3 protein. The D gene is left open where the match is weak. Where a row states a size, it is once, few, many or the class of an expanded clone; other rows omit it.

d_call: NA
v_call: TRBV15
j_call: TRBJ2-2
clone_size: NA
cdr3_nt: TGTGCCACCAGCAGAGTATCCGGGGAGCTGTTTTTT
cdr3_aa: CATSRVSGELFF

d_call: TRBD2
v_call: TRBV7-7
j_call: TRBJ2-1
clone_size: NA
cdr3_nt: TGTGCCAGCAGCTTAAACGCGGGGGATCACAATGAGCAGTTCTTC
cdr3_aa: CASSLNAGDHNEQFF

d_call: NA
v_call: TRBV29-1
j_call: TRBJ2-1
clone_size: NA
cdr3_nt: TGCAGCGTTGACAAGCCGGCTGACTTTAGGCCGCAGTTCTTC
cdr3_aa: CSVDKPADFRPQFF

d_call: TRBD1
v_call: TRBV30
j_call: TRBJ1-2
clone_size: NA
cdr3_nt: TGTGCCTGGAGACGTGGCAGGGGGTCTTTAGCTAACTATGGCTACACCTTC
cdr3_aa: CAWRRGRGSLANYGYTF

d_call: NA
v_call: TRBV5-6
j_call: TRBJ1-2
clone_size: NA
cdr3_nt: TGTGCCAGCAGCCTGCCGGGATCCTATGGCTACACCTTC
cdr3_aa: CASSLPGSYGYTF

d_call: NA
v_call: TRBV25-1
j_call: TRBJ1-3
clone_size: few
cdr3_nt: TGTGCCAGCAGTACAGGGTCCCCTGGAAACACCATATATTTT
cdr3_aa: CASSTGSPGNTIYF

d_call: TRBD2
v_call: TRBV27
j_call: TRBJ2-7
clone_size: NA
cdr3_nt: TGTGCCAGCAGTTTTAGCGGGCCCTCCTACGAGCAGTACTTC
cdr3_aa: CASSFSGPSYEQYF

d_call: TRBD1
v_call: TRBV10-3
j_call: TRBJ1-1
clone_size: NA
cdr3_nt: TGTGCCATCATCAAGGACAGGGGCAATTCCGCTGAAGCTTTCTTT
cdr3_aa: CAIIKDRGNSAEAFF

d_call: NA
v_call: TRBV25-1
j_call: TRBJ2-7
clone_size: few
cdr3_nt: TGTGCCAGCAGTGAATCGTACAGGGAGTCCCGCCAGTACTTC
cdr3_aa: CASSESYRESRQYF

d_call: NA
v_call: TRBV27
j_call: TRBJ2-4
clone_size: NA
cdr3_nt: TGTGCCAGCAGTACTGATATAGCCAAAAACATTCAGTACTTC
cdr3_aa: CASSTDIAKNIQYF

d_call: NA
v_call: TRBV21-1
j_call: TRBJ2-3
clone_size: NA
cdr3_nt: NA
cdr3_aa: CASSKVAGGISTDTQYF

d_call: NA
v_call: TRBV11-1
j_call: TRBJ2-1
clone_size: NA
cdr3_nt: TGTGCCAGCAGCTTAGGGGGGGCACTAGCGCTGAGCTCCTACAATGAGCAGTTCTTC
cdr3_aa: CASSLGGALALSSYNEQFF

d_call: NA
v_call: TRBV30
j_call: TRBJ1-4
clone_size: NA
cdr3_nt: TGTGCCTGGAGTGGGCCTTGGGGTTGGCAGGGACAAGAAAAACTGTTTTTT
cdr3_aa: CAWSGPWGWQGQEKLFF

d_call: NA
v_call: TRBV19
j_call: TRBJ2-3
clone_size: NA
cdr3_nt: TGTGCCAGTAGTATCGGCGGGGGCACAGATACGCAGTATTTT
cdr3_aa: CASSIGGGTDTQYF

d_call: NA
v_call: TRBV5-1
j_call: TRBJ2-5
clone_size: NA
cdr3_nt: TGCGCCAGCAGCGGGGGCGGTGGGAGAGAGACCCAGTACTTC
cdr3_aa: CASSGGGGRETQYF

d_call: TRBD2
v_call: TRBV15
j_call: TRBJ2-5
clone_size: NA
cdr3_nt: TGTGCCACCAGTCCTAGCGGGAGGGTGGCGACCCAGTACTTC
cdr3_aa: CATSPSGRVATQYF

d_call: NA
v_call: TRBV7-2
j_call: TRBJ1-2
clone_size: NA
cdr3_nt: TGTGCCAGCAGCTTAGACGGAGGCGAGCCGGGCTATGGCTACACCTTC
cdr3_aa: CASSLDGGEPGYGYTF

d_call: NA
v_call: TRBV4-2
j_call: TRBJ1-6
clone_size: NA
cdr3_nt: TGTGCCAGCAGCCAAGTAGACAGTGGGCGCTCGGCCCTCCACTTT
cdr3_aa: CASSQVDSGRSALHF

d_call: TRBD2
v_call: TRBV11-2
j_call: TRBJ2-5
clone_size: NA
cdr3_nt: TGTGCCAGCAGCCCCCCCGGGGGGGCGTCCAAGACCCAGTACTTC
cdr3_aa: CASSPPGGASKTQYF

d_call: TRBD1
v_call: TRBV11-2
j_call: TRBJ1-6
clone_size: NA
cdr3_nt: TGTGCCAGCAGCTCCGGGACAGGCCGAACACCCCTCCACTTT
cdr3_aa: CASSSGTGRTPLHF

d_call: TRBD2
v_call: TRBV6-6
j_call: TRBJ2-7
clone_size: NA
cdr3_nt: TGTGCCAGCAGTTACGGGACTAGCGGGAGGGCCTACGAGCAGTACTTC
cdr3_aa: CASSYGTSGRAYEQYF

d_call: NA
v_call: TRBV10-3
j_call: TRBJ1-5
clone_size: NA
cdr3_nt: TGTGCCATCAAGGAGGGTTGGGATCAGCCCCAGCATTTT
cdr3_aa: CAIKEGWDQPQHF

d_call: NA
v_call: TRBV4-2
j_call: TRBJ2-7
clone_size: once
cdr3_nt: TGTGCCAGCAGCCAAGATGGCAACTACGAGCAGTACTTC
cdr3_aa: CASSQDGNYEQYF

d_call: NA
v_call: TRBV4-1
j_call: TRBJ1-1
clone_size: NA
cdr3_nt: TGCGCCAGCAGCCAAACAGGGTTCGGGCAAGCTTTCTTT
cdr3_aa: CASSQTGFGQAFF

d_call: NA
v_call: TRBV7-2
j_call: TRBJ2-1
clone_size: NA
cdr3_nt: TGTGCCAGCAGCGCCTACGTGGGTAGCGATGAGCAGTTCTTC
cdr3_aa: CASSAYVGSDEQFF

d_call: TRBD2
v_call: TRBV13
j_call: TRBJ2-5
clone_size: NA
cdr3_nt: TGTGCCAGCAGCTTAGTGGGGTTAGCGGGGATCCAAGAGACCCAGTACTTC
cdr3_aa: CASSLVGLAGIQETQYF

d_call: NA
v_call: TRBV7-2
j_call: TRBJ2-1
clone_size: NA
cdr3_nt: TGTGCCAGCAGCTCCTTCAATGAGCAGTTCTTC
cdr3_aa: CASSSFNEQFF

d_call: NA
v_call: TRBV11-1
j_call: TRBJ1-2
clone_size: NA
cdr3_nt: TGTGCCAGCAGCTTAGACGGGGTAGGCGGCTACACCTTC
cdr3_aa: CASSLDGVGGYTF

d_call: NA
v_call: TRBV4-3
j_call: TRBJ1-6
clone_size: NA
cdr3_nt: TGCGCCAGCAGCCGAGCAGCGGAGATAAATAATTCACCCCTCCACTTT
cdr3_aa: CASSRAAEINNSPLHF

d_call: NA
v_call: TRBV5-6
j_call: TRBJ2-7
clone_size: NA
cdr3_nt: TGTGCCAGCAGCATGACGGCGCAACGGAGCTCCTACGAGCAGTACTTC
cdr3_aa: CASSMTAQRSSYEQYF

d_call: TRBD1
v_call: TRBV7-2
j_call: TRBJ1-2
clone_size: NA
cdr3_nt: TGTGCCAGCAGCGCGTCCTCGGACAGGGCGTATGGCTACACCTTC
cdr3_aa: CASSASSDRAYGYTF

d_call: NA
v_call: TRBV27
j_call: TRBJ1-1
clone_size: NA
cdr3_nt: TGTGCCAGCAGTTTAGGTTGGGGGGTGAACACTGAAGCTTTCTTT
cdr3_aa: CASSLGWGVNTEAFF

d_call: NA
v_call: TRBV2
j_call: TRBJ2-2
clone_size: NA
cdr3_nt: TGTGCCAGCAGTGAAGTACCGGGACTGAACAGGGGGCTGTTTTTT
cdr3_aa: CASSEVPGLNRGLFF

d_call: TRBD1
v_call: TRBV7-9
j_call: TRBJ1-4
clone_size: NA
cdr3_nt: TGTGCCAGCAGCGAAGGGACAGGGGATACGGAAAAACTGTTTTTT
cdr3_aa: CASSEGTGDTEKLFF

d_call: TRBD1
v_call: TRBV7-2
j_call: TRBJ1-3
clone_size: NA
cdr3_nt: TGTGCCAGCAGCCCGTCCCGGGACAGGGCTGGAAACACCATATATTTT
cdr3_aa: CASSPSRDRAGNTIYF

d_call: NA
v_call: TRBV18
j_call: TRBJ2-2
clone_size: NA
cdr3_nt: TGTGCCAGCTCTTCGGACAGATCGAACACCGGGGAGCTGTTTTTT
cdr3_aa: CASSSDRSNTGELFF